Each of the 27 T cell receptor beta chains below was sequenced from the same sample in a study of blood T cell repertoires in COVID-19. Libraries were prepared by immunoSEQ multiplex PCR; TCRdb keeps only in-frame clonotypes and omits some of them. Of some 160,000 clones listed, around 85% are singletons. The sequenced material came from peripheral blood. The receptors were gathered from a woman in her 70s with acute or convalescent COVID-19.

The J gene is TRBJ1-5, the V gene TRBV3-1 (or the pseudogene TRBV3-2); tentative D call: TRBD1 (6 bases). The germline V gene encodes CDR1 LGHDT and CDR2 YNNKEL (reference sequence). This CDR3 comprises 18 residues. V dropped 1 base and J dropped 3 bases, with 19 bases sitting between them. CDR3 region: CASSQAWTAPLHNQPQHF. CDR3 bases: TGTGCCAGCAGCCAAGCCTGGACAGCCCCACTCCACAATCAGCCCCAGCATTTT.

The sample holds a few counts of this clone. The chain is built from TRBV28 and TRBJ1-2; 8 bases line up with TRBD1. This CDR3 contains 12 residues. The V segment lost 6 bases and the J segment 5 bases; nucleotides outside the gene matches: 2. The germline V gene encodes CDR1 MDHEN and CDR2 SYDVKM. CDR3 region: CASRTGEYGYTF. In DNA form, the CDR3 reads TGTGCCAGCAGGACAGGGGAATATGGCTACACCTTC.

The V and J genes are TRBV28 and TRBJ1-5, with D perhaps matching TRBD1 (5 bases). The V and J ends lost 8 bases and 0 bases respectively, with 14 bases between them. The germline CDR1 and CDR2 sequences are MDHEN and SYDVKM. The CDR3 covers 15 residues. Written as DNA, the CDR3 is TGTGCCAGCCGGGGGTTCGGAGTTAGCAATCAGCCCCAGCATTTT. Its translation is CASRGFGVSNQPQHF. The whole variable domain, remainder taken from reference TRBV28 and TRBJ1-5, is DVKVTQSSRYLVKRTGEKVFLECVQDMDHENMFWYRQDPGLGLRLIYFSYDVKMKEKGDIPEGYSVSREKKERFSLILESASTNQTSMYLCASRGFGVSNQPQHFGDGTRLSIL.

V and J are TRBV5-1 and TRBJ2-5, with 9 bases lining up with TRBD2. CDR3 length equals 18 residues. Trimming removed 2 bases from V and 1 base from J; junction bases left unmatched: 12. Looked up from germline, CDR1 is SGHRS and CDR2 is YFSETQ. CDR3 sequence: CASSFTASGTQIQETQYF. CDR3 DNA: TGCGCCAGCAGCTTTACGGCTAGCGGGACACAGATCCAAGAGACCCAGTACTTC.

This chain links TRBV5-1 with TRBJ1-2; TRBD1 matches at 11 bases. There are 16 residues in the CDR3. Trimming took 0 bases from V and 7 from J; bases not matched to a gene: 8. Germline CDR1 SGHRS, CDR2 YFSETQ. Written as DNA, the CDR3 is TGCGCCAGCAGCTTGGCCCCCGGGACAGGGGGAATTGGCTACACCTTC. Its protein is CASSLAPGTGGIGYTF.

The rearrangement joins TRBV14 to TRBJ2-7; D is perhaps TRBD1 (6 bases). This CDR3 comprises 19 residues. Trimming left V 1 base short and J 2 bases short, with 24 bases between. CDR1 and CDR2 (germline): SGHDN, FVKESK. CDR3: CASSQGPTRIRDRTYEQYF. The CDR3 DNA is TGTGCCAGCAGCCAAGGACCCACGAGAATTCGCGACAGGACCTACGAGCAGTACTTC.

This chain uses TRBV9 with TRBJ2-7; D is possibly TRBD2 (5 bases). CDR3 size: 15 residues. Looked up from germline, CDR1 is SGDLS and CDR2 is YYNGEE. V lost 0 bases, J lost 5 bases, and 15 bases lay in between. The CDR3 DNA sequence: TGTGCCAGCAGCGTAGGCCCCCGGGGTGTCGACGAGCAGTACTTC. It codes for CASSVGPRGVDEQYF.

This chain connects TRBV4-3 to TRBJ1-6, with D maybe TRBD1 (5 bases). The CDR3 runs 15 residues. V gave up 3 bases and J gave up 9 bases, with 15 bases separating them. Germline lookup yields CDR1 LGHNA and CDR2 YSLEER. The CDR3 protein is CASSHAIGVISPLHF. The CDR3 DNA sequence: TGCGCCAGCAGCCATGCCATAGGGGTGATTTCACCCCTCCACTTT.

The chain couples TRBV7-9 to TRBJ2-2, with D possibly being TRBD1 (5 bases). Trimming left V 2 bases short and J 4 bases short, with 17 bases between. The CDR3 loop spans 17 amino acids. Germline V gives CDR1 SEHNR, CDR2 FQNEAQ (reference sequence). CDR3 loop: CASSLQLAGPGTGELFF. CDR3 coding DNA: TGTGCCAGCAGCTTACAGTTGGCAGGGCCGGGCACCGGGGAGCTGTTTTTT. The variable domain in full, with the rest retrieved from reference TRBV7-9 and TRBJ2-2, is DTGVSQNPRHKITKRGQNVTFRCDPISEHNRLYWYRQTLGQGPEFLTYFQNEAQLEKSRLLSDRFSAERPKGSFSTLEIQRTEQGDSAMYLCASSLQLAGPGTGELFFGEGSRLTVL.

The gene calls are TRBV6-5 and TRBJ1-6; a weak D match, TRBD1 (6 bases). CDR3 length: 14 amino acids. V was cut by 5 bases and J by 6 bases, with 11 bases left in between. Per germline, CDR1 MNHEY and CDR2 SVGAGI. The CDR3 region is CASSPRGGNSPLHF. The CDR3 nucleotides are TGTGCCAGCAGTCCCAGGGGCGGTAATTCACCCCTCCACTTT.

This chain links TRBV7-9 with TRBJ1-1; TRBD1 is a possible D gene (5 bases). Per the germline V gene, CDR1 is SEHNR and CDR2 is FQNEAQ (reference sequence). The CDR3 spans 14 residues. Trimming pared 5 bases from V and 1 base from J, leaving 11 bases between. DNA for the CDR3: TGTGCCAGCAGCCGGGACTTCGGGAACACTGAAGCTTTCTTT. This codes for CASSRDFGNTEAFF.

The chain joins TRBV7-2 to TRBJ1-1, with 8 bases fitting TRBD1. The J segment lost 4 bases and the V segment lost 5 bases, leaving 9 bases of the junction unmatched. Germline V gene lookup returns CDR1 SGHTA and CDR2 FQGNSA. The CDR3 sequence is 15 residues long. Here the CDR3 DNA reads TGTGCCAGCAGCGCCCAGGGGGCGCGGGGCACTGAAGCTTTCTTT. Translated, it gives CASSAQGARGTEAFF.

About this clone itself: This CDR3 is also generated by other DNA sequences in the sample. This sequence joins TRBV5-1 and TRBJ2-7; TRBD1 agrees at 9 bases. The V segment lost 0 bases and the J segment 6 bases; nucleotides outside the gene matches: 7. CDR1 and CDR2 from the germline V gene are SGHRS and YFSETQ. The length of the CDR3 is 15 residues. The CDR3 here is CASSLGDRASGEQYF. DNA for the CDR3: TGCGCCAGCAGCTTGGGGGACAGGGCTTCTGGCGAGCAGTACTTC.

This chain uses TRBV18 with TRBJ1-1; TRBD1 is a possible D gene (5 bases). With 6 bases removed from V and 1 base from J, the gap between germline ends came to 9 bases. The CDR3 has 13 residues. Germline V lookup: CDR1 KGHSH, CDR2 LQKENI. Here the CDR3 reads CASSATENTEAFF. The CDR3 DNA sequence: TGTGCCAGCTCGGCGACAGAGAACACTGAAGCTTTCTTT.

This clone showed up just a few times. The chain recombines TRBV6-6 with TRBJ1-2, with TRBD1 matching 10 bases. V dropped 2 bases and J dropped 0; count of bases not matched to a gene: 3. Per germline, CDR1 MNHNY and CDR2 SVGAGI (reference sequence). The CDR3 covers 16 residues. The CDR3 DNA reads TGTGCCAGCAGTTACAGGGGACAGGGGTCTAACTATGGCTACACCTTC. Amino acid sequence: CASSYRGQGSNYGYTF.

The chain links TRBV7-2 to TRBJ1-5; D is possibly TRBD1 (5 bases). V was trimmed by 2 bases and J by 7 bases, leaving 15 bases between them. Germline lookup yields CDR1 SGHTA and CDR2 FQGNSA. The CDR3 is 15 residues long. The CDR3 is CASSLQPGLGQPQHF. CDR3 coding DNA: TGTGCCAGCAGCTTACAACCGGGACTCGGCCAGCCCCAGCATTTT.

CDR3 DNA: TGTGCCAGCAGCGTAGCTCCAACGGTCTACGACGAGCAGTACTTC. As protein: CASSVAPTVYDEQYF. The genes are TRBV9 and TRBJ2-7; the D is unclear. This CDR3 is built from 15 residues. V shed 0 bases and J shed 5 bases, with 15 bases lying between them. CDR1 is SGDLS, CDR2 YYNGEE, per germline.

The rearrangement uses TRBV10-3 and TRBJ1-2; 9 nucleotides align to TRBD1. V lost 4 bases and J lost 3; bases outside the gene matches: 9. CDR1 and CDR2 from the germline V gene are ENHRY and SYGVKD. The CDR3 has 16 amino acids. CDR3 residues: CAISASRTGADYGYTF. The CDR3, as DNA: TGTGCCATCAGTGCCTCGAGGACAGGGGCAGACTATGGCTACACCTTC.

The chain has TRBV7-8 and TRBJ2-5; possible D gene TRBD2, 6 bases. Germline V CDR1 and CDR2: SGHVS, FQNEAQ. V lost 5 bases and J lost 7, with 14 bases in between. This CDR3 is 13 amino acids long. CDR3 coding DNA: TGTGCCAGCAGCCGGGGACTGGTGGGGACCCAGTACTTC. It specifies CASSRGLVGTQYF.

The chain is built from TRBV2 and TRBJ2-5; 7 positions agree with TRBD1. CDR3 length: 14 residues. Looked up from germline, CDR1 is SNHLY and CDR2 is FYNNEI. With V trimmed by 4 bases and J by 1 base, 3 bases remained unmatched. The CDR3 loop reads CASSAQGTQETQYF. The CDR3 nucleotides read TGTGCCAGCAGTGCACAGGGGACCCAAGAGACCCAGTACTTC. Looking up the rest from reference TRBV2 and TRBJ2-5 gives the full variable domain: EPEVTQTPSHQVTQMGQEVILRCVPISNHLYFYWYRQILGQKVEFLVSFYNNEISEKSEIFDDQFSVERPDGSNFTLKIRSTKLEDSAMYFCASSAQGTQETQYFGPGTRLLVL.

The chain combines TRBV7-6 with TRBJ2-7, with a possible D match to TRBD1 (5 bases). Trimming pared 2 bases from V and 3 bases from J, leaving 14 bases between. Germline values: CDR1 SGHVS, CDR2 FNYEAQ. The CDR3 extends over 15 amino acids. CDR3 residues: CASSLLLARDYEQYF. CDR3 coding DNA: TGTGCCAGCAGCTTACTTTTAGCCAGGGACTACGAGCAGTACTTC.

The V call is TRBV9, the J call TRBJ1-2; 7 bases agree with TRBD1. Germline lookup yields CDR1 SGDLS and CDR2 YYNGEE. This CDR3 has 15 amino acids. V dropped 3 bases and J dropped 0; count of bases not matched to a gene: 5. As DNA, the CDR3 is TGTGCCAGCAGCGAGGGGGACAGCCCTAACTATGGCTACACCTTC. Translation: CASSEGDSPNYGYTF.

This chain joins TRBV19 and TRBJ2-5, with D perhaps matching TRBD2 (6 bases). The CDR3 has 14 amino acids. Germline CDR1 and CDR2: LNHDA and SQIVND (reference sequence). V lost 1 base and J 7 bases, leaving 13 bases between the germline ends. The CDR3 loop reads CASSIAGELGTQYF. The CDR3 DNA reads as TGTGCCAGTAGTATAGCGGGGGAATTGGGGACCCAGTACTTC.

In this sample, this clone turned up a few times. The V and J genes are TRBV12-3 or TRBV12-4 and TRBJ1-1, with TRBD1 as a possible D gene (5 bases). V lost 5 bases, J lost 3 bases, and 10 bases lay in between. The CDR3 contains 13 residues. CDR3 loop: CASSQGVYTEAFF. Written as DNA, the CDR3 is TGTGCCAGCAGTCAAGGGGTGTACACTGAAGCTTTCTTT.

DNA of the CDR3: TGTGCCAGTAGTATAAGGCCCGGGACATCGGGCAATCAGCCCCAGCATTTT. Translating gives CASSIRPGTSGNQPQHF. The chain joins TRBV19 to TRBJ1-5; possibly TRBD1 for D (6 bases). The CDR3 is 17 residues long. V shed 2 bases and J shed 2 bases, with 16 bases lying between them. Germline V CDR1 and CDR2: LNHDA, SQIVND (reference sequence). The variable domain in full, completed from reference TRBV19 and TRBJ1-5, reads DGGITQSPKYLFRKEGQNVTLSCEQNLNHDAMYWYRQDPGQGLRLIYYSQIVNDFQKGDIAEGYSVSREKKESFPLTVTSAQKNPTAFYLCASSIRPGTSGNQPQHFGDGTRLSIL.

This clone was observed a few times. The chain is built from TRBV5-6 and TRBJ1-5; tentative D call: TRBD1 (6 bases). V lost 5 bases, J lost 7 bases, and 13 bases lay in between. The germline gives CDR1 SGHDT, CDR2 YYEEEE. This CDR3 comprises 13 residues. CDR3 residues: CASSYQGRQPQHF. The CDR3 bases are TGTGCCAGCAGTTATCAGGGGCGGCAGCCCCAGCATTTT.

V and J are TRBV7-3 and TRBJ2-2; D possibly corresponds to TRBD2 (5 bases). This CDR3 has 14 amino acids. Germline CDR1 SGHTA, CDR2 FQGTGA. The V end lost 5 bases, the J end lost 1 base, and 8 bases lay between the germline ends. CDR3 coding DNA: TGTGCCAGCAGCGTGAGCGGGAACACCGGGGAGCTGTTTTTT. The encoded protein is CASSVSGNTGELFF.